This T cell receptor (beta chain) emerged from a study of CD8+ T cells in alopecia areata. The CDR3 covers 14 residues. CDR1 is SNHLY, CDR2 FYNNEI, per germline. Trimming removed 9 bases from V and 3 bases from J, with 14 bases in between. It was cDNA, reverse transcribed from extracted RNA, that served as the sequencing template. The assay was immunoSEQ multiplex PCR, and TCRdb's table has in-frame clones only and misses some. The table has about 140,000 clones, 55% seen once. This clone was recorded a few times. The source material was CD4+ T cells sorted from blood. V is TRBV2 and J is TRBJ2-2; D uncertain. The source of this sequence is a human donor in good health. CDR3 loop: CARSRVLDTGELFF. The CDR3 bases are TGTGCCAGGAGCCGGGTCCTGGACACCGGGGAGCTGTTTTTT.